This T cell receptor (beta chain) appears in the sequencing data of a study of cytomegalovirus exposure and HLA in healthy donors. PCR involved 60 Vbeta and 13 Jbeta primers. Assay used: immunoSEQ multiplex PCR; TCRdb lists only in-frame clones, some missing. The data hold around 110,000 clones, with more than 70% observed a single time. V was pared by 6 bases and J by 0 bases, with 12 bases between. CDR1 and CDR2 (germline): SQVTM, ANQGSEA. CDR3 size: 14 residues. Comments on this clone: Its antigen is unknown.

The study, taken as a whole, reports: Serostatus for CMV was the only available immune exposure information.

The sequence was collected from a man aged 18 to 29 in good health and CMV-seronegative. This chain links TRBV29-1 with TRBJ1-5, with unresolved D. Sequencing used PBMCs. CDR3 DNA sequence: TGCAGCGTCCGAACAGCTAATAGCAATCAGCCCCAGCATTTT. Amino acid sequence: CSVRTANSNQPQHF.